This TCR beta chain was found in a study of T cells in Graves' hyperthyroidism and ophthalmopathy. This clonotype was observed many times. The junction differs from germline at one of its ends, possibly a read error. The CDR3 is 13 residues long. The germline CDR1 and CDR2 sequences are SGHTA and FQGNSA. Stable disease denoted Graves' hyperthyroidism without ophthalmopathy progression within 18 months. The diagnostic basis comprised clinical symptoms, serum thyroxine and TRAb, thyroid ultrasound and orbital computed tomography. Cells are PBMCs isolated from about 10 ml of fresh blood. Template material for amplifying TCR beta CDR3 regions consisted of RNA transcripts. Primed by the HTBI set, a first-round RT-PCR was run on the TCR CDR3. Each CDR3 protein is one row after TCRdb ran MiXCR on the multiplex PCR reads. There are about 680,000 distinct CDR3 sequences in the sample; roughly 32% occur only once, and approximately 31% lies in the top ten.

J is TRBJ1-2 and V is TRBV7-2; D possibly corresponds to TRBD1 (6 bases). Specimen: blood. The origin of this receptor is a middle-aged woman with Graves' hyperthyroidism. This CDR3 reads CASSPDRNYGYTF. Written as DNA, the CDR3 is TGCGCCAGCAGTCCGGACAGAAACTATGGCTACACCTTC. Full variable domain (outside the CDR3, taken from reference TRBV7-2 and TRBJ1-2): GAGVSQSPSNKVTEKGKDVELRCDPISGHTALYWYRQSLGQGLEFLIYFQGNSAPDKSGLPSDRFSAERTGGSVSTLTIQRTQQEDSAVYLCASSPDRNYGYTFGSGTRLTVV.